This TCR beta chain was captured in a study of T-cell memory formation after mild COVID-19. TCRdb re-called the 5' RACE reads through MiXCR, storing one row per CDR3 protein. The repertoire includes about 470,000 distinct CDR3 sequences, roughly 25% of them detected once, and around an eighth sits in the top ten. CDR1 and CDR2 (germline): MNHEY, SVGAGI. The CDR3 spans 15 residues. The ends were cut back, 0 bases at V and 1 base at J, with 9 bases in the middle. The V call is TRBV6-5, the J call TRBJ2-5; D tentatively fits TRBD1 or TRBD2 (5 bases each). The sequencing input was PBMCs or a T cell subset sorted from them (not recorded which). This TCR was recovered from an adult woman who had mild COVID-19 (a few samples of this study predate the infection). Cell type and time point are not known. DNA for the CDR3: TGTGCCAGCAGTTACTCGTCTGGGGGCCAAGAGACCCAGTACTTC. It specifies CASSYSSGGQETQYF.